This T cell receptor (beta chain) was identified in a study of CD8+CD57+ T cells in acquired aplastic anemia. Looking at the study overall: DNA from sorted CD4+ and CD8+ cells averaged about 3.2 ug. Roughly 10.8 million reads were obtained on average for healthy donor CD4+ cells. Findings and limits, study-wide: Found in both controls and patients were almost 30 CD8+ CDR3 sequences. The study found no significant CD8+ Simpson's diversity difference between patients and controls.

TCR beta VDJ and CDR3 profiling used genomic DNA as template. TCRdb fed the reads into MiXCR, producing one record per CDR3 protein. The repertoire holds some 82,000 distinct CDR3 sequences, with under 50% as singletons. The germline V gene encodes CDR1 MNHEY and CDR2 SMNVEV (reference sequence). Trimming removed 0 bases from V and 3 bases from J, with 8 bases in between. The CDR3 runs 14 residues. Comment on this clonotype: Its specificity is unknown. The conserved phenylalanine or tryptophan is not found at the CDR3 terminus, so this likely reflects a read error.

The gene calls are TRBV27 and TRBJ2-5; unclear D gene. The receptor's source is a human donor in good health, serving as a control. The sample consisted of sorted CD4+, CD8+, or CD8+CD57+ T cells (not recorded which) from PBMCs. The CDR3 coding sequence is TGTGCCAGCAGTTTATCCCCCGTAAAAGAGACCCAGTACCTC. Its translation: CASSLSPVKETQYL.